This TCR beta chain was sequenced in a study of blood T cell repertoires in COVID-19. Assay: immunoSEQ multiplex PCR; the TCRdb copy retains only in-frame clones and omits some. Here the sample spans roughly 160,000 clones, around 85% being singletons. CDR1 and CDR2 (germline): MDHEN, SYDVKM. Trimming took 7 bases from V and 7 from J; bases not matched to a gene: 7. The CDR3 spans 13 residues. This clonotype was obtained from a man in his 60s with acute or convalescent COVID-19. The sequenced sample consisted of peripheral blood. The chain has TRBV28 and TRBJ2-7; 10 bases agree with TRBD1. The DNA of the CDR3 is TGTGCCAGCACCGGGACAGGGGTGTGGGAGCAGTACTTC. Its protein product is CASTGTGVWEQYF.